Listed below are T cell receptor beta chains from one sample, sequenced in a study of T-cell reconstitution after alpha-beta-depleted transplantation in children. TCRdb independently ran MiXCR on the PCR reads; one entry per CDR3 protein. Among roughly 100,000 distinct CDR3 sequences listed, approximately 9.2% were seen once. Sequences were derived from PBMCs from the stem cell graft donor, sampled from the stem cell graft. Receptor source: a human donor who donated a stem cell graft to a child with congenital amegakaryocytic thrombocytopenia. Both conserved end residues are part of each CDR3.

j_gene | v_gene | CDR3aa
TRBJ2-1 | TRBV12-3/TRBV12-4 | CASSFEGWGNNEQFF
TRBJ1-4 | TRBV3-1 | CASSAPTETTNEKLFF
TRBJ1-2 | TRBV20-1 | CSARAGADYGYTF
TRBJ2-7 | TRBV7-8 | CASSLTSDSYEQYF
TRBJ1-3 | TRBV6-1 | CASSRQLFGNTIYF
TRBJ2-3 | TRBV27 | CASSSGLRADTQYF
TRBJ2-7 | TRBV29-1 | CSTLTGPEQYF
TRBJ2-6 | TRBV28 | CASSHHYRLSGANVLTF
TRBJ2-1 | TRBV9 | CASSVDQESYNEQFF
TRBJ1-2 | TRBV18 | CASSPGFGLYGYTF
TRBJ1-2 | TRBV20-1 | CSTRTGNGYTF
TRBJ2-4 | TRBV7-9 | CASSLSGIQYF
TRBJ1-6 | TRBV5-5 | CASSPQGARGDSPLHF
TRBJ1-6 | TRBV6-1 | CASSEGASSYNSPLHF
TRBJ2-2 | TRBV5-1 | CASSLASGVTTGELFF
TRBJ2-7 | TRBV5-1 | CASSLGGWGALSYEQYF
TRBJ2-7 | TRBV5-1 | CASSLDRGSYEQYF
TRBJ1-6 | TRBV5-1 | CASSRQDNSPLHF
TRBJ1-1 | TRBV12-3/TRBV12-4 | CASNPSQGNTEAFF
TRBJ2-7 | TRBV6-2/TRBV6-3 | CASSANRGREQYF
TRBJ2-3 | TRBV24-1 | CATSDEKDTDTQYF
TRBJ2-3 | TRBV6-4 | CASSDTRTDTQYF